This passage covers 23 T cell receptor beta chains from one sample sequenced in a study of T cells in Graves' hyperthyroidism and ophthalmopathy. RNA transcripts served as the template for amplifying TCR beta CDR3 regions. First-round RT-PCR with HTBI primers amplified the TCR CDR3 region. TCRdb re-derived calls from the multiplex PCR reads in MiXCR, one entry per CDR3 protein. The sample lists approximately 380,000 distinct CDR3 sequences; roughly 13% were seen once. What was sequenced was blood. Receptor source: a man in his fifties or sixties with Graves' ophthalmopathy.

This clonotype was seen ten or more times. The CDR3 sequence: CASSFSGSDEQYF. The DNA for the CDR3 is TGTGCCAGCAGCTTTTCAGGGTCGGACGAGCAGTACTTC. This chain uses TRBV5-6 with TRBJ2-7; a weak D match, TRBD1 (5 bases). V gave up 2 bases and J gave up 5 bases, with 11 bases separating them. The CDR3 runs 13 residues. Per germline, CDR1 SGHDT and CDR2 YYEEEE.

This clonotype was recorded at least ten times. This rearrangement joins TRBV28 to TRBJ2-7; 9 bases agree with TRBD2. The CDR3 is 14 amino acids. V was pared by 8 bases and J by 0 bases, with 5 bases of the junction left unmatched. The germline CDR1 and CDR2 sequences are MDHEN and SYDVKM. CDR3 amino acids: CASRTSETSYEQYF. DNA of the CDR3: TGTGCCAGCCGGACTAGCGAGACCTCCTACGAGCAGTACTTC.

This clonotype was seen ten or more times. The gene calls are TRBV30 and TRBJ2-7; D is unclear. The CDR3 runs to 12 residues. V was pared by 1 base and J by 7 bases, with 11 bases between. Germline CDR1 GTSNPN, CDR2 SVGIG (reference sequence). CDR3: CAWSAKGWEQYF. CDR3 nucleotides: TGTGCCTGGAGTGCGAAAGGCTGGGAGCAGTACTTC.

The V call is TRBV5-8, the J call TRBJ2-7; 9 nucleotides line up with TRBD1. V lost 4 bases to trimming and J lost 6 bases; unmatched junction nucleotides: 8. Germline V CDR1 and CDR2: SGHTS, YDEGEE. The CDR3 covers 14 residues. CDR3 in DNA: TGTGCCAGCAGCCCGGCGGGACAGGGTCCCGAGCAGTACTTC. Protein product: CASSPAGQGPEQYF.

V usage is TRBV27 and J usage is TRBJ2-1; perhaps TRBD2 as D (6 bases). Between the trimmed V and J ends, which lost 7 bases and 9 bases, there was a span of 19 bases. Looked up from germline, CDR1 is MNHEY and CDR2 is SMNVEV (reference sequence). This CDR3 contains 14 residues. CDR3 nucleotides: TGTGCCAGCATGCTCTCGGGTTACGGGGGTGAGCAGTTCTTC. The encoded protein is CASMLSGYGGEQFF.

Comment on this clonotype: One base away lies a much larger clone, so this may be a sequencing read error. The V and J genes are TRBV27 and TRBJ2-4; D gene uncertain. CDR1 is MNHEY, CDR2 SMNVEV, per germline (reference sequence). The CDR3 is made up of 16 amino acids. V gave up 6 bases and J gave up 3 bases, with 18 bases separating them. CDR3 coding DNA: TGTGCCAGCAGGAACTACGGGCTAGAGATCAAAAACATTCAGTACTTC. This gives the protein CASRNYGLEIKNIQYF.

This clonotype showed up many times. The chain carries TRBV30 and TRBJ1-5; 8 bases match TRBD1. Germline V gene data show CDR1 as GTSNPN and CDR2 as SVGIG (reference sequence). This CDR3 has 14 amino acids. Trimming took 5 bases from V and 1 from J; bases not matched to a gene: 4. This CDR3 reads CAWAGGGSNQPQHF. As DNA, the CDR3 is TGTGCCTGGGCAGGGGGCGGGAGCAATCAGCCCCAGCATTTT.

This clonotype was observed a handful of times. The rearrangement links TRBV7-9 to TRBJ2-2, with a weak D call TRBD2 (7 bases). The ends were cut back, 4 bases at V and 3 bases at J, with 21 bases in the middle. Germline CDR1 is SEHNR and CDR2 is FQNEAQ (reference sequence). This CDR3 has 18 amino acids. CDR3 loop: CASSSPWGGAKYTGELFF. The CDR3 DNA sequence: TGTGCCAGCAGCTCCCCCTGGGGGGGGGCAAAGTACACCGGGGAGCTGTTTTTT.

In its sample, this clonotype was seen once. The genes are TRBV7-9 and TRBJ2-3; 11 bases line up with TRBD2. V was pared by 8 bases and J by 6 bases, with 16 bases of the junction left unmatched. Germline values: CDR1 SEHNR, CDR2 FQNEAQ (reference sequence). The CDR3 loop spans 17 amino acids. DNA for the CDR3: TGTGCCAGCCAACCGCGTATAACTAGCGGGAGTAGGGATACGCAGTATTTT. It codes for CASQPRITSGSRDTQYF. Variable domain in full (rest from reference TRBV7-9 and TRBJ2-3): DTGVSQNPRHKITKRGQNVTFRCDPISEHNRLYWYRQTLGQGPEFLTYFQNEAQLEKSRLLSDRFSAERPKGSFSTLEIQRTEQGDSAMYLCASQPRITSGSRDTQYFGPGTRLTVL.

This rearrangement joins TRBV7-8 to TRBJ2-1; D might be TRBD2 (11 bases). V lost 1 base, J lost 4 bases, and 29 bases lay in between. The CDR3 runs to 21 residues. Germline V CDR1 and CDR2: SGHVS, FQNEAQ. The CDR3 DNA is TGTGCCAGCAGCTTAGGGTCGGGACAGGGGTTTTCTAGCGGGAGGTACAATGAGCAGTTCTTC. Translation: CASSLGSGQGFSSGRYNEQFF.

This clonotype was seen more than once but under ten times. V is TRBV15 and J is TRBJ1-5; the D is unclear. CDR1 LNHNV and CDR2 YYDKDF come from the germline V gene (reference sequence). This CDR3 is 14 amino acids long. V was cut by 0 bases and J by 11 bases, with 14 bases left in between. The CDR3 DNA reads as TGTGCCACCAGCAGAGATCTGGCAGCCGGAGCCCAGCATTTT. Its protein is CATSRDLAAGAQHF.

The rearrangement links TRBV11-2 to TRBJ2-2; D remains ambiguous. CDR1 and CDR2 from the germline V gene are SGHAT and FQNNGV. CDR3 length: 19 residues. Deletions cut 2 bases from V and 5 bases from J, with 24 bases between. The CDR3 bases are TGTGCCAGCAGCTTATTGCCGGCGTTTAGCCCCTTGAGGACCGGGGAGCTGTTTTTT. It specifies CASSLLPAFSPLRTGELFF.

This clonotype has a count of ten or more. This chain joins TRBV3-1 and TRBJ2-7, with 11 bases matching TRBD2. The CDR3 is 14 residues long. Germline trimming cut 2 bases from V and 6 bases from J; bases unmatched to any gene: 3. From germline, CDR1 is LGHDT and CDR2 YNNKEL (reference sequence). CDR3 in DNA: TGTGCCAGCAGCCAACTAGCGGGAGGTATCGAGCAGTACTTC. This encodes CASSQLAGGIEQYF.

This clonotype was seen ten or more times. The CDR3 reads CASSLASGQTVAKNIQYF. The CDR3 DNA reads TGTGCCAGCAGTTTAGCTAGCGGACAAACGGTCGCCAAAAACATTCAGTACTTC. The gene calls are TRBV12-3 or TRBV12-4 and TRBJ2-4; possibly TRBD2 for D (6 bases). Trimming removed 0 bases from V and 1 base from J, with 16 bases in between. The CDR3 spans 18 residues.

This clonotype was counted a single time. The rearrangement links TRBV13 to TRBJ2-3; 7 bases are shared with TRBD2. This CDR3 spans 15 amino acids. Germline loops: CDR1 PRHDT, CDR2 FYEKMQ (reference sequence). Germline trimming cut 7 bases from V and 1 base from J; bases unmatched to any gene: 8. CDR3 sequence reads: CASTRAGAGTDTQYF. As DNA, the CDR3 is TGTGCCAGCACCCGGGCGGGAGCGGGCACAGATACGCAGTATTTT.

This clonotype occurred many times. The rearrangement links TRBV11-2 to TRBJ2-7; the D gene is possibly TRBD1 (6 bases). Trimming pared 1 base from V and 6 bases from J, leaving 10 bases between. This CDR3 region has 13 residues. Germline assignment: CDR1 SGHAT and CDR2 FQNNGV. CDR3 region: CASSLGTVGEQYF. DNA for the CDR3: TGTGCCAGCAGCTTAGGGACAGTAGGCGAGCAGTACTTC.

This clonotype was recorded only once. A much larger clonotype is one base distant, so this may be a read error. The chain has TRBV18 and TRBJ2-5, with a tentative D call TRBD1 (6 bases). Germline V gene sequence: CDR1 KGHSH, CDR2 LQKENI. This CDR3 comprises 14 residues. Trimming shortened V by 3 bases and J by 3 bases, and 11 bases separated the two germline ends. The CDR3 spells CASSPGQREETQYF. In nucleotides, the CDR3 is TGTGCCAGCTCACCCGGACAGAGAGAAGAGACCCAGTACTTC.

This clonotype came up many times. The chain joins TRBV6-1 to TRBJ2-1, with D unclear. In germline, CDR1 is MNHNS, CDR2 SASEGT. There are 14 residues in the CDR3. The V end lost 1 base, the J end lost 8 bases, and 12 bases lay between the germline ends. The CDR3 protein is CASSEVLGWDEQFF. CDR3 nucleotides: TGTGCCAGCAGTGAAGTGTTGGGGTGGGATGAGCAGTTCTTC.

This clonotype was observed many times. The gene calls are TRBV30 and TRBJ1-4; D is ambiguous. The CDR3 is 15 residues long. V was clipped by 2 bases and J by 3 bases, with 13 bases between them. The germline gives CDR1 GTSNPN, CDR2 SVGIG (reference sequence). The CDR3 here is CAWSSGRPPNEKLFF. DNA of the CDR3: TGTGCCTGGAGTTCGGGGAGGCCCCCTAATGAAAAACTGTTTTTT.

J is TRBJ2-7 and V is TRBV11-2, with a possible D match to TRBD2 (6 bases). CDR3 length: 15 amino acids. Between the trimmed V and J ends, which lost 5 bases and 6 bases, there was a span of 20 bases. In germline, CDR1 is SGHAT, CDR2 FQNNGV. CDR3 loop: CASSLRETGPGEQYF. The CDR3 coding sequence is TGTGCCAGCAGCCTCCGGGAGACGGGACCGGGCGAGCAGTACTTC.

This clonotype was seen many times. The chain uses TRBV30 and TRBJ1-1, with D possibly being TRBD1 (6 bases). V lost 4 bases, J lost 5 bases, and 14 bases lay in between. Germline V gene lookup returns CDR1 GTSNPN and CDR2 SVGIG (reference sequence). The CDR3 extends over 13 amino acids. The DNA of the CDR3 is TGTGCCTGGACGCGAGGGGGGAGGACTGAAGCTTTCTTT. Its protein is CAWTRGGRTEAFF.

This clonotype was observed a few times. This sequence joins TRBV4-1 and TRBJ1-3; 8 nucleotides align to TRBD1. The CDR3 is 15 residues long. J was trimmed by 4 bases and V by 1 base; bases with no gene match: 3. Germline V lookup: CDR1 MGHRA, CDR2 YSYEKL. The CDR3: CASSQVRTGGNTIYF. DNA for the CDR3: TGCGCCAGCAGCCAAGTAAGGACAGGGGGAAACACCATATATTTT.

This clonotype was detected ten times or more. The rearrangement uses TRBV18 and TRBJ2-5, with D unclear. Trimming pared 2 bases from V and 0 bases from J, leaving 4 bases between. From germline, CDR1 is KGHSH and CDR2 LQKENI. The CDR3 consists of 13 residues. The CDR3 nucleotides are TGTGCCAGCTCACCAGGACACCAAGAGACCCAGTACTTC. This sequence encodes CASSPGHQETQYF.